This T cell receptor (beta chain) was identified in a study of blood T cell repertoires in COVID-19. Whole-study context: Acute-phase and convalescent COVID-19 samples originated in the United States, Italy and Spain.

V trimming: 6 bases; J trimming: 1 base; junction bases outside the gene matches: 6. Germline lookup yields CDR1 KGHDR and CDR2 SFDVKD. The CDR3 runs to 16 residues. The authors' processing: Reference gene primer amplification in the assay estimated nucleated cell counts. The method was immunoSEQ multiplex PCR; TCRdb's version includes in-frame clones alone and lacks a portion of them. The V and J calls and the clone size are those of that table, but D and trimming were determined from the DNA. The sample shows 200,000 to 250,000 clones, 75% to 85% of them seen only once. The TCR originated in a woman between 65 and 79 years old with COVID-19, enrolled during active disease. Source material: peripheral blood. This sequence joins TRBV24-1 and TRBJ2-3; the match to TRBD2 covers 10 bases. The DNA for the CDR3 is TGTGCCACCAGTAGCGGGAGGGCCAGTGGCACAGATACGCAGTATTTT. The encoded protein is CATSSGRASGTDTQYF.